The present TCR beta chain was sequenced within a study of radiation and T cells in renal cell carcinoma. Study results and limitations: Top tumor clonotypes rose in blood 2 weeks post-radiation, then contracted.

A few counts support this clone. Its antigen remains unknown. TCRdb keeps only in-frame clones here, not all; method: immunoSEQ multiplex PCR. The table shows approximately 92,000 clones, with 85% occurring only once. Germline V lookup: CDR1 SGHVS, CDR2 FQNEAQ. V was trimmed by 3 bases and J by 2 bases, leaving 7 bases between them. The CDR3 contains 13 residues. Stated time point: blood 4 weeks post-SBRT, at nephrectomy. Treatment meaning: 15 Gy SBRT to primary tumor, nephrectomy 4 weeks later. Sequenced material: blood, taken from a patient whose treatment included radiotherapy and nephrectomy. The chain employs TRBV7-8 and TRBJ1-1; D remains unclear. The source of this sequence is a middle-aged man with renal cell carcinoma. CDR3 bases: TGTGCCAGCAGCTTGGAGCGAAACACTGAAGCTTTCTTT. Protein: CASSLERNTEAFF. The full variable domain, completed using reference TRBV7-8 and TRBJ1-1, is GAGVSQSPRYKVAKRGQDVALRCDPISGHVSLFWYQQALGQGPEFLTYFQNEAQLDKSGLPSDRFFAERPEGSVSTLKIQRTQQEDSAVYLCASSLERNTEAFFGQGTRLTVV.